These 18 T cell receptor beta chains share one sample of origin, sequenced in a study of Graves' ophthalmopathy and Graves' hyperthyroidism. RNA transcripts served as template for amplifying TCR beta CDR3 sequences. Amplification began with first-round RT-PCR using HTBI primers, then second-round multiplex PCR was performed. TCRdb passed the multiplex PCR reads through MiXCR, listing each CDR3 protein once. The table includes under 60,000 distinct CDR3 sequences, approximately 45% detected once. Sequencing input: peripheral blood. The receptors originated from an adult woman with Graves' ophthalmopathy.

The chain recombines TRBV20-1 with TRBJ1-2; 7 nucleotides agree with TRBD1. This CDR3 comprises 14 residues. V lost 5 bases, J lost 1 base, and 7 bases stayed unmatched. Germline assignment: CDR1 DFQATT and CDR2 SNEGSKA (reference sequence). The CDR3 coding sequence is TGCAGTGCTGAAGGGGACAGAGTTAACTATGGCTACACCTTC. This codes for CSAEGDRVNYGYTF.

This clonotype was seen at least ten times. The chain combines TRBV4-3 with TRBJ2-7; the match to TRBD2 covers 10 bases. Germline CDR1 reads LGHNA; CDR2 reads YSLEER. The CDR3 is 15 amino acids. J was trimmed by 1 base and V by 0 bases; bases with no gene match: 0. CDR3 DNA sequence: TGCGCCAGCAGCCAAGAACTAGCGGGATCCTACGAGCAGTACTTC. It encodes CASSQELAGSYEQYF.

This chain connects TRBV20-1 to TRBJ2-6, with D hard to call. The germline V gene encodes CDR1 DFQATT and CDR2 SNEGSKA (reference sequence). V was trimmed by 5 bases and J by 10 bases, leaving 15 bases between them. The CDR3 is 13 residues long. CDR3 in amino acids: CSAFRRSANVLTF. Written as DNA, the CDR3 is TGCAGTGCTTTTCGCCGCTCAGCTAACGTCCTGACTTTC.

The chain carries TRBV5-1 and TRBJ2-7; the match to TRBD2 covers 8 bases. This CDR3 comprises 14 residues. Germline lookup yields CDR1 SGHRS and CDR2 YFSETQ. Trimming took 2 bases from V and 2 from J; bases not matched to a gene: 3. CDR3 sequence (DNA): TGCGCCAGCAGCTTAACTAGCGGCCCCTACGAGCAGTACTTC. The encoded protein is CASSLTSGPYEQYF.

The V and J genes are TRBV7-9 and TRBJ1-6, with D possibly matching TRBD1 (6 bases). V gave up 3 bases and J gave up 8 bases, with 17 bases separating them. The CDR3 is 16 residues long. CDR1 and CDR2 (germline): SEHNR, FQNEAQ (reference sequence). This chain's CDR3 is CASSLRGLPADSPLHF. In DNA form, the CDR3 reads TGTGCCAGCAGCTTGAGGGGGTTACCTGCGGATTCACCCCTCCACTTT.

The V gene is TRBV10-1, the J gene TRBJ2-3; TRBD2 matches 8 bases. The V and J ends lost 3 bases and 8 bases, in that order; junction bases with no gene match: 7. The CDR3 totals 14 residues. Germline CDR1 WNHNN, CDR2 SYGVQD (reference sequence). CDR3 protein: CASSDLSGRSTQYF. CDR3 nucleotides: TGCGCCAGCAGTGATTTAAGCGGGAGAAGTACGCAGTATTTT.

Ten or more counts support this clonotype. The chain employs TRBV28 and TRBJ2-7, with D uncertain. Germline assignment: CDR1 MDHEN and CDR2 SYDVKM. Trimming took 5 bases from V and 5 from J, leaving 13 bases between them. CDR3 length: 13 residues. CDR3 residues: CASSPTVLNEQYF. The CDR3 region has the DNA TGTGCCAGCAGTCCGACCGTTTTAAACGAGCAGTACTTC.

On this clonotype: The conserved phenylalanine or tryptophan is not found at the CDR3 terminus, so this likely reflects a read error. The chain joins TRBV10-3 to TRBJ2-2; 8 nucleotides align to TRBD2. The CDR3 contains 16 residues. Trimming cost V 10 bases and J 3 bases; bases outside gene matches: 13. CDR1 and CDR2 from the germline V gene are ENHRY and SYGVKD. The CDR3 region is CATGPGGIFDTGELFS. Written as DNA, the CDR3 is TGTGCCACGGGCCCGGGAGGGATTTTCGACACCGGGGAGCTGTTTTCT.

This clonotype has at least ten counts. This chain links TRBV15 with TRBJ2-3; tentatively, D is TRBD1 (6 bases). The V gene's germline CDR1 is LNHNV and CDR2 YYDKDF (reference sequence). Trimming stripped 0 bases from V and 5 bases from J, with 9 bases between. This CDR3 has 14 amino acids. The CDR3 sequence is CATSRDLGGDTQYF. The CDR3 DNA sequence: TGTGCCACCAGCAGAGATTTAGGGGGAGATACGCAGTATTTT.

Only a few counts were recorded for this clonotype. The rearrangement links TRBV7-2 to TRBJ2-2; D gene ambiguous. Trimming left V 1 base short and J 1 base short, with 7 bases between. Germline CDR1 is SGHTA and CDR2 is FQGNSA. The CDR3 length is 15 residues. The CDR3 loop is CASSLGWRNTGELFF. CDR3 coding DNA: TGTGCCAGCAGCTTAGGATGGCGGAACACCGGGGAGCTGTTTTTT.

This clonotype was recorded many times. This rearrangement joins TRBV7-9 to TRBJ1-2; D possibly corresponds to TRBD1 (5 bases). Germline V gene lookup returns CDR1 SEHNR and CDR2 FQNEAQ (reference sequence). The CDR3 totals 13 residues. V lost 1 base and J lost 9, with 12 bases in between. CDR3 amino acids: CASSLVGGESYTF. In nucleotides, the CDR3 is TGTGCCAGCAGCTTAGTGGGGGGAGAGAGCTACACCTTC.

V usage is TRBV5-1 and J usage is TRBJ1-2; D is undetermined. Trimming removed 0 bases at V and 1 base at J, with 7 bases between. CDR1 SGHRS and CDR2 YFSETQ come from the germline V gene. The CDR3 consists of 14 residues. Here the CDR3 reads CASSLGGLNYGYTF. The CDR3 region has the DNA TGCGCCAGCAGCTTGGGAGGGCTTAACTATGGCTACACCTTC. The full variable domain, rest sourced from reference TRBV5-1 and TRBJ1-2, is KAGVTQTPRYLIKTRGQQVTLSCSPISGHRSVSWYQQTPGQGLQFLFEYFSETQRNKGNFPGRFSGRQFSNSRSEMNVSTLELGDSALYLCASSLGGLNYGYTFGSGTRLTVV.

As concerns this clonotype: The junction shows a germline mismatch at one end, possibly a read error. The CDR3 nucleotides read TGTGCCTGGAGTCGGGGGACTACCGAGTCTGGAGACACCATATATTTT. Its protein product is CAWSRGTTESGDTIYF. The chain links TRBV30 to TRBJ1-3; weak D call: TRBD1 (5 bases). The CDR3 covers 16 residues. Germline CDR1 reads GTSNPN; CDR2 reads SVGIG (reference sequence).

The V call is TRBV20-1, the J call TRBJ1-6; a weak D match, TRBD1 (6 bases). V was clipped by 3 bases and J by 10 bases, with 19 bases between them. Germline V gene lookup returns CDR1 DFQATT and CDR2 SNEGSKA (reference sequence). The CDR3 is 15 amino acids. The CDR3 nucleotides are TGCAGTGCTAGGGTCCGGGGGGCTGACAACTCACCCCTCCACTTT. This codes for CSARVRGADNSPLHF.

On this clonotype: The CDR3 does not close with the conserved phenylalanine or tryptophan, likely indicating a read error. The chain employs TRBV7-2 and TRBJ2-1; 11 nucleotides match TRBD1. CDR3 length: 16 amino acids. The germline gives CDR1 SGHTA, CDR2 FQGNSA. V lost 5 bases and J lost 3; bases outside the gene matches: 6. The CDR3 loop reads CASSQEGTGGYNEQFL. The CDR3 bases are TGTGCCAGCAGCCAAGAGGGGACAGGGGGCTACAATGAGCAGTTCCTC.

This clonotype was found many times. The V and J genes are TRBV11-3 and TRBJ1-2; tentative D call: TRBD1 (5 bases). CDR3 size: 12 residues. V was clipped by 11 bases and J by 10 bases, with 20 bases between them. Germline CDR1 reads SGHNT; CDR2 reads YENEEA. The CDR3 protein is CALRGGPLDYTF. In DNA form, the CDR3 reads TGTGCCCTCCGGGGCGGACCTCTTGACTACACCTTC.

The genes are TRBV19 and TRBJ1-5, with a possible D match to TRBD1 (6 bases). The CDR3 contains 15 residues. Deletions cut 6 bases from V and 4 bases from J, with 16 bases between. Germline CDR1 LNHDA, CDR2 SQIVND (reference sequence). CDR3 sequence (DNA): TGTGCCAGTAGCCCTACGGTAGGGGGAAATCAGCCCCAGCATTTT. This translates into CASSPTVGGNQPQHF.

The table lists this clonotype with many counts. A much bigger clone sits one base away, suggesting this may be a read error. V and J are TRBV6-6 and TRBJ1-5; a weak D match, TRBD1 (5 bases). CDR1 MNHNY and CDR2 SVGAGI come from the germline V gene (reference sequence). The CDR3 sequence is 12 residues long. With 6 bases removed from V and 5 bases from J, the gap between germline ends came to 8 bases. The CDR3 sequence is CASSRGDQPQHF. Written as DNA, the CDR3 is TGTGCCAGCAGCCGGGGGGATCAGCCCCAGCATTTT.